This TCR beta chain stems from a study of Ad26.COV2.S vaccination and SARS-CoV-2 variants. Treatment noted: around 19 received Ad26.COV2.S at low or high dose, single or two shots; roughly 5 received placebo; per-sample allocation not given. Sampling was performed 63 days after the first vaccine or placebo injection. TCRdb's copy holds only in-frame clones and misses some; the assay was immunoSEQ multiplex PCR. The sample lists about 400,000 clones; about 88% were seen once. CDR1 and CDR2 (germline): MNHNS, SASEGT. The CDR3 is 16 residues long. J lost 7 bases, V lost 1 base, and 6 bases had no gene match.

Sequenced material: peripheral blood, taken in a trial of Ad26.COV2.S vaccine versus placebo. The chain recombines TRBV6-1 with TRBJ2-1; 11 bases map to TRBD2. This clonotype originated in a person between 18 and 59 years old who received the Ad26.COV2.S COVID-19 vaccine or a placebo. The DNA of the CDR3 is TGTGCCAGCAGTGAAGTCGTACTAGCGGGAGCTAATGAGCAGTTCTTC. Protein product: CASSEVVLAGANEQFF.